These T cell receptor beta chains were read from a single sample in a study of cytomegalovirus exposure and HLA in healthy donors. Assay used: immunoSEQ multiplex PCR; TCRdb lists only in-frame clones, some missing. The sample carries some 99,000 clones, roughly 79% recorded once. The sample consisted of PBMCs. The source is a woman in her twenties or thirties in good health and CMV-seronegative. The CDR3 runs from the conserved cysteine through the conserved F or W. Each record gives: clone size, J gene, D gene, V gene, CDR3 protein, CDR3 DNA. D genes are given only for firm matches. Size is omitted from some rows. Given values are once, few, many or a class for expanded clones.

clone_size: once
j_call: TRBJ1-1
d_call: NA
v_call: TRBV9
cdr3_aa: CASSVGGGAGTEAFF
cdr3_nt: TGTGCCAGCAGCGTAGGTGGGGGGGCTGGGACTGAAGCTTTCTTT

clone_size: NA
j_call: TRBJ2-7
d_call: NA
v_call: TRBV6-5
cdr3_aa: CASRQHRDSYEQYF
cdr3_nt: TGTGCCAGCAGACAGCACAGGGATTCCTACGAGCAGTACTTC

clone_size: NA
j_call: TRBJ2-1
d_call: NA
v_call: TRBV4-3
cdr3_aa: CASSQDGGPRSYNEQFF
cdr3_nt: TGCGCCAGCAGCCAAGATGGAGGACCCCGCTCCTACAATGAGCAGTTCTTC

clone_size: NA
j_call: TRBJ2-1
d_call: TRBD1
v_call: TRBV5-1
cdr3_aa: CASRWGQGPYEQFF
cdr3_nt: TGCGCCAGCAGGTGGGGACAGGGCCCTTATGAGCAGTTCTTC

clone_size: NA
j_call: TRBJ1-1
d_call: NA
v_call: TRBV7-9
cdr3_aa: CASSLDSRAAEAFF
cdr3_nt: TGTGCCAGCAGCTTAGACAGCAGAGCGGCTGAAGCTTTCTTT

clone_size: NA
j_call: TRBJ2-3
d_call: TRBD2
v_call: TRBV5-1
cdr3_aa: CASSWLTSFQDTQYF
cdr3_nt: TGCGCCAGCAGCTGGCTGACTAGCTTCCAAGATACGCAGTATTTT

clone_size: NA
j_call: TRBJ1-1
d_call: TRBD1
v_call: TRBV5-1
cdr3_aa: CASSSDRGMVTEAFF
cdr3_nt: TGCGCCAGCAGCTCAGACAGGGGTATGGTAACTGAAGCTTTCTTT

clone_size: NA
j_call: TRBJ2-2
d_call: TRBD2
v_call: TRBV4-1
cdr3_aa: CASSQATGRGTGELFF
cdr3_nt: TGCGCCAGCAGCCAAGCGACTGGGAGGGGCACCGGGGAGCTGTTTTTT

clone_size: medium-sized
j_call: TRBJ1-5
d_call: NA
v_call: TRBV7-9
cdr3_aa: CASSLGGGVDQPQHF
cdr3_nt: TGTGCCAGCAGCTTAGGTGGGGGGGTTGATCAGCCCCAGCATTTT

clone_size: NA
j_call: TRBJ2-1
d_call: NA
v_call: TRBV20-1
cdr3_aa: CSARGQDEQFF
cdr3_nt: TGCAGTGCTAGGGGTCAGGATGAGCAGTTCTTC

clone_size: few
j_call: TRBJ1-2
d_call: TRBD1
v_call: TRBV6-5
cdr3_aa: CASSRDRSGYTF
cdr3_nt: TGTGCCAGCAGTCGGGACAGGAGCGGCTACACCTTC

clone_size: NA
j_call: TRBJ2-7
d_call: NA
v_call: TRBV14
cdr3_aa: CASSPGTPTYEQYF
cdr3_nt: TGTGCCAGCAGCCCCGGGACACCAACCTACGAGCAGTACTTC

clone_size: NA
j_call: TRBJ2-1
d_call: TRBD2
v_call: TRBV6-5
cdr3_aa: CASISVGLAKGEQFF
cdr3_nt: TGTGCCAGCATCTCAGTGGGACTAGCGAAGGGTGAGCAGTTCTTC

clone_size: NA
j_call: TRBJ2-1
d_call: NA
v_call: TRBV19
cdr3_aa: CASNNGRSSVSEQFF
cdr3_nt: TGTGCCAGTAACAACGGGAGATCGAGTGTCAGTGAGCAGTTCTTC

clone_size: once
j_call: TRBJ1-2
d_call: NA
v_call: TRBV5-4
cdr3_aa: CASSAQGTTYGYTF
cdr3_nt: TGTGCCAGCAGCGCGCAGGGCACAACCTATGGCTACACCTTC

clone_size: NA
j_call: TRBJ2-2
d_call: TRBD2
v_call: TRBV5-4
cdr3_aa: CASSSLAGGITGELFF
cdr3_nt: TGTGCCAGCAGCTCTCTAGCGGGAGGGATCACCGGGGAGCTGTTTTTT

clone_size: once
j_call: TRBJ2-7
d_call: TRBD2
v_call: TRBV19
cdr3_aa: CASSSWTSGTHEQYF
cdr3_nt: TGTGCCAGTAGTAGCTGGACTAGCGGGACCCACGAGCAGTACTTC

clone_size: NA
j_call: TRBJ2-7
d_call: TRBD2
v_call: TRBV7-2
cdr3_aa: CASSIGLAASYEQYF
cdr3_nt: TGTGCCAGCAGCATCGGACTAGCCGCCTCCTACGAGCAGTACTTC

clone_size: NA
j_call: TRBJ2-7
d_call: NA
v_call: TRBV27
cdr3_aa: CATQRTVGSYEQYF
cdr3_nt: TGTGCCACCCAACGGACAGTCGGCTCCTACGAGCAGTACTTC

clone_size: NA
j_call: TRBJ2-5
d_call: TRBD2
v_call: TRBV7-9
cdr3_aa: CASSFPVLAVQETQYF
cdr3_nt: TGTGCCAGCAGCTTCCCGGTGCTAGCGGTCCAAGAGACCCAGTACTTC

clone_size: NA
j_call: TRBJ2-5
d_call: TRBD2
v_call: TRBV11-2
cdr3_aa: CASSSGGGQYF
cdr3_nt: TGTGCCAGCAGCTCCGGGGGGGGTCAGTACTTC

clone_size: NA
j_call: TRBJ2-5
d_call: TRBD1
v_call: TRBV29-1
cdr3_aa: CSVTPGTGLLETQYF
cdr3_nt: TGCAGCGTAACTCCCGGGACAGGCCTTTTAGAGACCCAGTACTTC

clone_size: NA
j_call: TRBJ2-1
d_call: NA
v_call: TRBV7-9
cdr3_aa: CASRGWLQGGNEQFF
cdr3_nt: TGTGCCAGCAGGGGCTGGCTTCAAGGGGGCAATGAGCAGTTCTTC

clone_size: NA
j_call: TRBJ2-2
d_call: TRBD2
v_call: TRBV19
cdr3_aa: CASSRASGFTGELFF
cdr3_nt: TGTGCCAGTAGTCGCGCTAGCGGGTTCACCGGGGAGCTGTTTTTT

clone_size: NA
j_call: TRBJ1-2
d_call: NA
v_call: TRBV4-1
cdr3_aa: CASSQTRYIPGFYGYTF
cdr3_nt: TGCGCCAGCAGCCAGACACGATATATTCCGGGATTCTATGGCTACACCTTC

clone_size: NA
j_call: TRBJ1-4
d_call: NA
v_call: TRBV11-2
cdr3_aa: CASSLVATNEKLFF
cdr3_nt: TGTGCCAGCAGCCTCGTAGCAACTAATGAAAAACTGTTTTTT

clone_size: NA
j_call: TRBJ2-7
d_call: NA
v_call: TRBV5-8
cdr3_aa: CASSLRSYGGYEQYF
cdr3_nt: TGTGCCAGCAGCTTAAGGTCATACGGGGGCTACGAGCAGTACTTC

clone_size: NA
j_call: TRBJ1-1
d_call: TRBD1
v_call: TRBV4-2
cdr3_aa: CASSQDSRDSRTEAFF
cdr3_nt: TGTGCCAGCAGCCAAGATTCTAGGGACAGTCGAACTGAAGCTTTCTTT

clone_size: few
j_call: TRBJ2-2
d_call: NA
v_call: TRBV5-1
cdr3_aa: CASSFIFPGELFF
cdr3_nt: TGCGCCAGCAGCTTTATCTTCCCCGGGGAGCTGTTTTTT

clone_size: NA
j_call: TRBJ2-3
d_call: NA
v_call: TRBV6-6
cdr3_aa: CASSYSTRSTDTQYF
cdr3_nt: TGTGCCAGCAGTTACTCGACGAGGTCCACAGATACGCAGTATTTT

clone_size: NA
j_call: TRBJ1-5
d_call: NA
v_call: TRBV6-1
cdr3_aa: CASSDRDDQPQHF
cdr3_nt: TGTGCCAGCAGTGACAGGGATGATCAGCCCCAGCATTTT

clone_size: NA
j_call: TRBJ2-1
d_call: NA
v_call: TRBV25-1
cdr3_aa: CASSESGDFSYNEQFF
cdr3_nt: TGTGCCAGCAGTGAAAGTGGGGACTTTTCCTACAATGAGCAGTTCTTC

clone_size: NA
j_call: TRBJ1-1
d_call: TRBD1
v_call: TRBV4-2
cdr3_aa: CASRTGGEGNTEAFF
cdr3_nt: TGTGCCAGCAGGACAGGGGGCGAAGGGAACACTGAAGCTTTCTTT

clone_size: NA
j_call: TRBJ1-3
d_call: TRBD1
v_call: TRBV7-2
cdr3_aa: CASSLGTGSGNTIYF
cdr3_nt: TGTGCCAGCAGCCTCGGGACAGGGTCTGGAAACACCATATATTTT

clone_size: NA
j_call: TRBJ2-3
d_call: TRBD2
v_call: TRBV5-4
cdr3_aa: CASSSSGRRPDTQYF
cdr3_nt: TGTGCCAGCAGCTCTAGCGGGAGGAGGCCAGATACGCAGTATTTT

clone_size: once
j_call: TRBJ1-1
d_call: TRBD1
v_call: TRBV6-6
cdr3_aa: CASESGGVGYEAFF
cdr3_nt: TGTGCCTCTGAATCAGGGGGAGTGGGATATGAAGCTTTCTTT

clone_size: NA
j_call: TRBJ2-2
d_call: NA
v_call: TRBV29-1
cdr3_aa: CSVLQTGSLAGELFF
cdr3_nt: TGCAGCGTGTTGCAAACAGGGAGTCTCGCCGGGGAGCTGTTTTTT

clone_size: once
j_call: TRBJ1-1
d_call: NA
v_call: TRBV5-1
cdr3_aa: CASSSTTDTEAFF
cdr3_nt: TGCGCCAGCAGCTCTACGACAGACACTGAAGCTTTCTTT

clone_size: once
j_call: TRBJ2-1
d_call: TRBD2
v_call: TRBV5-4
cdr3_aa: CASSFRRVAGGLDEQFF
cdr3_nt: TGTGCCAGCAGCTTTAGGCGAGTAGCGGGAGGGCTCGATGAGCAGTTCTTC

clone_size: few
j_call: TRBJ1-1
d_call: NA
v_call: TRBV2
cdr3_aa: CASSGQGGAGEAFF
cdr3_nt: TGTGCCAGCAGCGGTCAGGGAGGAGCGGGTGAAGCTTTCTTT

clone_size: NA
j_call: TRBJ2-1
d_call: TRBD2
v_call: TRBV18
cdr3_aa: CASSPFRRGGSFYNEQFF
cdr3_nt: TGTGCCAGCTCACCGTTCAGGAGGGGCGGGAGTTTCTACAATGAGCAGTTCTTC

clone_size: NA
j_call: TRBJ2-1
d_call: NA
v_call: TRBV18
cdr3_aa: CASSPLISYNEQFF
cdr3_nt: TGTGCCAGCTCACCACTCATCTCCTACAATGAGCAGTTCTTC

clone_size: NA
j_call: TRBJ2-3
d_call: NA
v_call: TRBV27
cdr3_aa: CASSVGGPVSPDTQYF
cdr3_nt: TGTGCCAGCAGTGTCGGAGGGCCCGTTTCCCCAGATACGCAGTATTTT

clone_size: NA
j_call: TRBJ2-3
d_call: NA
v_call: TRBV18
cdr3_aa: CASLGRAPGTDTQYF
cdr3_nt: TGTGCCAGCCTCGGCCGGGCCCCGGGGACAGATACGCAGTATTTT

clone_size: NA
j_call: TRBJ1-2
d_call: TRBD1
v_call: TRBV6-5
cdr3_aa: CASGLAGGYGYTF
cdr3_nt: TGTGCCAGCGGTCTGGCAGGGGGCTATGGCTACACCTTC

clone_size: NA
j_call: TRBJ2-1
d_call: TRBD2
v_call: TRBV6-6
cdr3_aa: CASSGAGAGYNEQFF
cdr3_nt: TGTGCCAGCAGTGGAGCGGGAGCTGGGTACAATGAGCAGTTCTTC

clone_size: NA
j_call: TRBJ2-6
d_call: TRBD1
v_call: TRBV2
cdr3_aa: CASSADRAGANVLTF
cdr3_nt: TGTGCCAGCAGCGCTGACAGGGCTGGGGCCAACGTCCTGACTTTC

clone_size: NA
j_call: TRBJ2-1
d_call: NA
v_call: TRBV19
cdr3_aa: CASSFRPVGGSYNEQFF
cdr3_nt: TGTGCCAGTAGCTTCAGACCCGTAGGGGGCTCCTACAATGAGCAGTTCTTC

clone_size: NA
j_call: TRBJ2-3
d_call: TRBD1
v_call: TRBV5-6
cdr3_aa: CASSPRGSDTQYF
cdr3_nt: TGTGCCAGCAGCCCCAGGGGGTCAGATACGCAGTATTTT

clone_size: NA
j_call: TRBJ1-1
d_call: NA
v_call: TRBV6-5
cdr3_aa: CASRTELNTEAFF
cdr3_nt: TGTGCCAGCAGAACCGAACTCAACACTGAAGCTTTCTTT